This T cell receptor (beta chain) originates from a study of cytomegalovirus exposure and HLA in healthy donors. Across the study: Membership in the Caucasian-associated ancestry cluster was found for around 85% of roughly 400 genotyped donors.

There are 17 residues in the CDR3. Germline CDR1 reads SGHTA; CDR2 reads FQGTGA. Germline trimming cut 5 bases from V and 8 bases from J; bases unmatched to any gene: 17. PCR amplification relied on 60 Vbeta primers (plus 13 Jbeta primers). Profiling relied on immunoSEQ multiplex PCR, and the TCRdb table lists in-frame clones only, not all of them. In all, the sample yields under 70,000 clones. On this clone itself: The antigen is unknown.

Findings and limits, study-wide: Most of the TCR beta V segments (in an earlier analysis) were productive either about 87% or about 30% of the time. Donors belonging to an Asian-associated ancestry cluster reportedly showed fewer N-insertions in productive TCRs than the approximately 680-donor mean, according to what a later analysis found.

The source material was PBMCs. The TCR sequence derives from a female donor in good health and CMV-seropositive. J is TRBJ2-1 and V is TRBV7-3; 8 bases match TRBD2. The CDR3 sequence: CASSNLPRGGLLDEQFF. CDR3 DNA: TGTGCCAGCAGCAACCTTCCCCGGGGGGGCCTCCTGGATGAGCAGTTCTTC. Filled out from reference TRBV7-3 and TRBJ2-1, the complete variable domain reads GAGVSQTPSNKVTEKGKYVELRCDPISGHTALYWYRQSLGQGPEFLIYFQGTGAADDSGLPNDRFFAVRPEGSVSTLKIQRTERGDSAVYLCASSNLPRGGLLDEQFFGPGTRLTVL.